The subject of this entry is one T cell receptor beta chain. The sample is drawn from a study of cytomegalovirus exposure and HLA in healthy donors. In the PCR, 60 Vbeta and 13 Jbeta primers were used. The table came from immunoSEQ multiplex PCR; TCRdb's copy has only in-frame clones and leaves some out. The sample consists of some 180,000 clones, 78% of them appearing once. Germline V lookup: CDR1 MNHEY, CDR2 SMNVEV (reference sequence). The V segment lost 6 bases and the J segment 3 bases; nucleotides outside the gene matches: 6. The CDR3 has 15 amino acids. The sequenced sample was PBMCs. The chain couples TRBV27 to TRBJ2-3; 10 bases align to TRBD2. The clonotype was recovered from a female donor in good health and CMV-seronegative. The CDR3 DNA reads as TGTGCCAGCAGGAAGCGGGGGGGCATTACAGATACGCAGTATTTT. Protein product: CASRKRGGITDTQYF.